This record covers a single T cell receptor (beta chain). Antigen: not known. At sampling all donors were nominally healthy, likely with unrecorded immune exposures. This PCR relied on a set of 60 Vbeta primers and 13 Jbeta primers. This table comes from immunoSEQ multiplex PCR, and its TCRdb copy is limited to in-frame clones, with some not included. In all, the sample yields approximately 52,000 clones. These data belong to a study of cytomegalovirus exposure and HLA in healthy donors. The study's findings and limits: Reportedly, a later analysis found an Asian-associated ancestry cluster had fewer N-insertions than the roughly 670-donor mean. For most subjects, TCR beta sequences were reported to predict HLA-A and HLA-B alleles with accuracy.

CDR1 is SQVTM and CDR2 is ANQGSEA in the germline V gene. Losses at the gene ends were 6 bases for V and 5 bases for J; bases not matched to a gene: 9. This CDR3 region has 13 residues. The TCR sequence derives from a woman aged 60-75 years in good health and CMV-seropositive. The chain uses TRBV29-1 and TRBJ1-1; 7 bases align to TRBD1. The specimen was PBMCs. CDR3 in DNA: TGCAGCGTAGCACGACAGGGAAGGACTGAAGCTTTCTTT. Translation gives CSVARQGRTEAFF.